What follows are 13 T cell receptor beta chains derived from one specimen sequenced in a study of response to subunit inactivated influenza vaccine. In TCRdb, the RT-PCR reads were re-called with MiXCR into one record per CDR3 protein. The data hold more than 600,000 distinct CDR3 sequences, with approximately 17% observed a single time. Material: PBMCs from blood, obtained around 5 days after vaccination. The receptors come from a man aged 45-65 years who received an inactivated influenza vaccine.

DNA for the CDR3: TGTGCCACCAGTGATTGGAAGAAGGGGGTCCGGTATAAGAATGAGCAGTTCTTC. This codes for CATSDWKKGVRYKNEQFF. This chain links TRBV24-1 with TRBJ2-1; D perhaps matches TRBD1 (6 bases). Deletions cut 2 bases from V and 7 bases from J, with 23 bases between. This CDR3 contains 18 residues. Germline V gene data show CDR1 as KGHDR and CDR2 as SFDVKD.

The V gene is TRBV20-1, the J gene TRBJ2-3, with a possible D match to TRBD2 (6 bases). This CDR3 spans 17 amino acids. Trimming removed 0 bases from V and 3 bases from J, with 19 bases in between. Germline CDR1 and CDR2: DFQATT and SNEGSKA (reference sequence). CDR3 amino acids: CSARDEERAARTDTQYF. The CDR3 nucleotides are TGCAGTGCTAGAGACGAGGAGCGGGCTGCCAGGACAGATACGCAGTATTTT.

The CDR3 region is CASSPRLDRGWKLFF. The CDR3 bases are TGTGCCAGCAGCCCACGGCTGGACAGGGGATGGAAGCTGTTTTTT. V is TRBV7-9 and J is TRBJ2-2; TRBD1 matches 9 bases. This CDR3 region has 15 residues. J lost 12 bases, V lost 5 bases, and 13 bases had no gene match. Germline V gene data show CDR1 as SEHNR and CDR2 as FQNEAQ (reference sequence).

This clonotype was seen more than once but under ten times. The chain carries TRBV10-2 and TRBJ2-7, with no clear D. This CDR3 contains 12 residues. Germline CDR1 reads WSHSY; CDR2 reads SAAADI. V was clipped by 2 bases and J by 6 bases, with 8 bases between them. This CDR3 is CASSEAEIEQYF. As DNA, the CDR3 is TGCGCCAGCAGTGAGGCAGAGATCGAGCAGTACTTC.

The chain uses TRBV7-9 and TRBJ2-5; 7 nucleotides line up with TRBD1. CDR1 SEHNR and CDR2 FQNEAQ come from the germline V gene (reference sequence). Trimming removed 5 bases from V and 5 bases from J; junction bases left unmatched: 11. This CDR3 is built from 15 residues. The chain's CDR3 is CASSQPTGQRETQYF. The CDR3 DNA reads TGTGCCAGCAGCCAACCGACAGGGCAAAGGGAGACCCAGTACTTC.

This clonotype has more than one count but fewer than ten. The chain combines TRBV3-1 with TRBJ2-5; TRBD2 matches 13 bases. The J segment lost 5 bases and the V segment lost 1 base, leaving 4 bases of the junction unmatched. This CDR3 has 16 amino acids. Germline CDR1 is LGHDT and CDR2 is YNNKEL (reference sequence). The CDR3 DNA reads TGTGCCAGCAGCCAAGGACTAGCGGGAGGAGGGGAGACCCAGTACTTC. Residues: CASSQGLAGGGETQYF.

The chain employs TRBV10-3 and TRBJ2-3; D is possibly TRBD2 (6 bases). Germline CDR1 reads ENHRY; CDR2 reads SYGVKD. The CDR3 is made up of 21 amino acids. V lost 0 bases and J lost 0, with 25 bases in between. CDR3: CAISESTTRRHERASTDTQYF. CDR3 coding DNA: TGTGCCATCAGTGAGTCGACCACCCGGCGACACGAGCGGGCTAGCACAGATACGCAGTATTTT.

The V and J genes are TRBV6-2 or TRBV6-3 and TRBJ2-7; D is uncertain. The CDR3 sequence is 13 residues long. Looked up from germline, CDR1 is MNHEY and CDR2 is SVGEGT. V lost 6 bases to trimming and J lost 7 bases, with 16 bases between them. The DNA for the CDR3 is TGTGCCAGCAGGATCTCGTGGGTAGGTGAGCAGTACTTC. This sequence encodes CASRISWVGEQYF.

This clonotype was recorded a few times. The chain is built from TRBV24-1 and TRBJ2-1; the D call may be TRBD1 or TRBD2 (5 bases each). Trimming stripped 7 bases from V and 0 bases from J, with 12 bases between. This CDR3 region has 15 residues. Germline CDR1 reads KGHDR; CDR2 reads SFDVKD. The CDR3 DNA sequence: TGTGCCACCAGCCCGAGTGGGGGCTCCTACAATGAGCAGTTCTTC. This translates into CATSPSGGSYNEQFF.

This chain's CDR3 is CASTPGSGTGISPLHF. CDR3 DNA sequence: TGTGCCAGCACCCCAGGGTCCGGGACAGGGATTTCACCCCTCCACTTT. V and J are TRBV6-1 and TRBJ1-6; 9 bases agree with TRBD1. Germline CDR1 and CDR2: MNHNS and SASEGT. J was trimmed by 9 bases and V by 7 bases; bases with no gene match: 13. The CDR3 is 16 amino acids.

This chain links TRBV4-2 with TRBJ1-6; 7 nucleotides match TRBD1. Per germline, CDR1 LGHNA and CDR2 YNFKEQ. The CDR3 length is 14 residues. V dropped 3 bases and J dropped 7; count of bases not matched to a gene: 3. This chain's CDR3 is CASSQRQGNSPLHF. The CDR3 bases are TGTGCCAGCAGCCAGAGACAGGGAAATTCACCCCTCCACTTT.

This clonotype was counted only a few times. The V and J genes are TRBV6-2 or TRBV6-3 and TRBJ2-1; D is perhaps TRBD1 (5 bases). This CDR3 is 12 amino acids long. CDR1 is MNHEY and CDR2 is SVGEGT in the germline V gene. Deletions cut 2 bases from V and 10 bases from J, with 9 bases between. The CDR3 region has the DNA TGTGCCAGCAGTTACGGGGCTCGAGAGCAGTTCTTC. It encodes CASSYGAREQFF.

This clonotype was observed a handful of times. The rearrangement links TRBV11-2 to TRBJ2-7; D may correspond to TRBD1 or TRBD2 (5 bases each). From germline, CDR1 is SGHAT and CDR2 FQNNGV. V was pared by 3 bases and J by 2 bases, with 14 bases between. This CDR3 has 15 residues. The DNA for the CDR3 is TGTGCCAGCAGCTTGCCGGTTGGGACCGCCTACGAGCAGTACTTC. Residues: CASSLPVGTAYEQYF.